Listed below are T cell receptor beta chains from one sample, sequenced in a study of blood T cell repertoires in COVID-19. Here immunoSEQ multiplex PCR was the method, and the copy in TCRdb shows in-frame clones only, minus some. The sample shows about 170,000 clones, around 85% of them seen only once. Sequenced sample: peripheral blood. These receptors originate from a man aged 55 to 70 who had recovered from COVID-19. Each CDR3 is given with its conserved first and last residue. A D gene is named only where the DNA matches it firmly. Size is omitted from some rows. Given values are once, few, many or a class for expanded clones.

>TRBJ1-2|TRBD1|-|19|TRBV4-2
CASSQDRQMAQGVDYGYTF
TGTGCCAGCAGCCAAGATCGTCAGATGGCGCAGGGGGTCGACTATGGCTACACCTTC
>TRBJ1-2|-|-|17|TRBV27
CASSSRWRGGANYGYTF
TGTGCCAGCAGTTCCCGGTGGAGGGGGGGCGCTAACTATGGCTACACCTTC
>TRBJ1-1|-|-|15|TRBV5-1
CASSSSQGLGTEAFF
TGCGCCAGCAGCTCATCACAGGGCTTGGGCACTGAAGCTTTCTTT
>TRBJ1-3|-|-|14|TRBV29-1
CSVGVTGSGNTIYF
TGCAGCGTGGGGGTGACAGGCTCTGGAAACACCATATATTTT
>TRBJ1-5|-|-|12|TRBV2
CASSEQGQPQHF
TGTGCCAGCAGTGAACAGGGTCAGCCCCAGCATTTT
>TRBJ1-4|-|-|15|TRBV5-4
CASSFGGDLNEKLFF
TGTGCCAGCAGCTTTGGCGGGGACCTTAATGAAAAACTGTTTTTT
>TRBJ1-3|TRBD1|-|17|TRBV9
CASSVVGDRVGGNTIYF
TGTGCCAGCAGCGTCGTGGGAGACAGGGTGGGTGGAAACACCATATATTTT
>TRBJ1-2|-|once|14|TRBV27
CASSLYAGDYGYTF
TGTGCCAGCAGTTTATACGCAGGGGATTATGGCTACACCTTC
>TRBJ1-2|-|once|15|TRBV4-2
CASSRSEDTGYGYTF
TGTGCCAGCAGCCGCTCCGAAGATACGGGCTATGGCTACACCTTC
>TRBJ1-2|TRBD1|-|14|TRBV5-8
CASSHDRGYGGYTF
TGTGCCAGCAGCCATGACAGGGGCTATGGTGGCTACACCTTC
>TRBJ1-2|-|-|13|TRBV6-5
CASSSDHWAGYTF
TGTGCCAGCAGTTCCGACCATTGGGCGGGCTACACCTTC
>TRBJ1-2|-|-|14|TRBV7-9
CASSLGPGNYGYTF
TGTGCCAGCAGCTTAGGTCCGGGGAACTATGGCTACACCTTC
>TRBJ1-1|TRBD1|-|17|TRBV19
CASTTPGQGLMNTEAFF
TGTGCCAGTACCACACCGGGACAGGGACTCATGAACACTGAAGCTTTCTTT
>TRBJ2-3|-|few|16|TRBV6-2/TRBV6-3
CASSYALLSSGDTQYF
TGTGCCAGCAGTTACGCGCTTTTGTCCTCGGGAGATACGCAGTATTTT
>TRBJ2-2|-|few|14|TRBV5-6
CASSFTANTGELFF
TGTGCCAGCAGCTTTACGGCGAACACCGGGGAGCTGTTTTTT
>TRBJ2-5|TRBD2|-|15|TRBV2
CASTPREGTWETQYF
TGTGCCAGCACCCCGCGGGAGGGGACGTGGGAGACCCAGTACTTC
>TRBJ2-7|TRBD1|few|15|TRBV4-3
CASSPLLDREDEQYF
TGCGCCAGCAGCCCCCTGCTGGACAGGGAAGACGAGCAGTACTTC
>TRBJ2-3|TRBD2|-|17|TRBV7-6
CASSHAGGHIRTDTQYF
TGTGCCAGCAGCCATGCGGGGGGACACATCCGCACAGATACGCAGTATTTT
>TRBJ2-7|TRBD1|-|16|TRBV4-1
CASSQSSSYDRDEQYF
TGCGCCAGCAGCCAAAGCTCTTCCTACGACAGGGACGAGCAGTACTTC
>TRBJ2-1|TRBD1|-|15|TRBV7-3
CASSSGQGGYNEQFF
TGTGCCAGCAGCTCAGGACAGGGCGGGTACAATGAGCAGTTCTTC
>TRBJ1-4|TRBD1|-|15|TRBV19
CASSATQGANEKLFF
TGTGCCAGTAGCGCAACACAGGGGGCTAATGAAAAACTGTTTTTT
>TRBJ2-1|TRBD2|once|17|TRBV7-8
CASSLVTGLAVNNEQFF
TGTGCCAGCAGCTTAGTAACAGGTCTAGCGGTGAACAATGAGCAGTTCTTC
>TRBJ2-7|TRBD1|-|15|TRBV7-2
CASSLLGTDGREQYF
TGTGCCAGCAGCTTATTAGGGACAGATGGACGAGAGCAGTACTTC
>TRBJ2-1|-|-|15|TRBV11-3
CASSLIGSRAGEQFF
TGTGCCAGCAGCCTGATAGGATCAAGGGCGGGGGAGCAGTTCTTC
>TRBJ1-2|-|-|15|TRBV6-1
CASSSRNPRDYGYTF
TGTGCCAGCAGTTCCCGGAACCCGAGGGACTATGGCTACACCTTC
>TRBJ1-3|-|-|15|TRBV6-5
CASSYSGVSGNTIYF
TGTGCCAGCAGTTACTCAGGGGTCTCTGGAAACACCATATATTTT
>TRBJ1-1|TRBD1|-|17|TRBV18
CASSPRTGGGLNTEAFF
TGTGCCAGCTCACCACGAACGGGAGGGGGCCTGAACACTGAAGCTTTCTTT
>TRBJ1-5|TRBD1|once|14|TRBV24-1
CATGTGGSGQPQHF
TGTGCCACCGGGACAGGGGGCTCGGGACAGCCCCAGCATTTT
>TRBJ2-7|-|once|14|TRBV29-1
CSVGPETGTYEQYF
TGCAGCGTTGGTCCCGAGACAGGCACCTACGAGCAGTACTTC